Below are 5 T cell receptor beta chains sequenced from a single sample in a study of cytomegalovirus exposure and HLA in healthy donors. Researchers ran the PCR with 60 Vbeta and 13 Jbeta primers. Sequencing used immunoSEQ multiplex PCR; TCRdb keeps in-frame clones, though not all of them. In the table there are 150,000 to 200,000 clones, 84% of which are singletons. Specimen: PBMCs. The receptors come from a man between 18 and 29 years old in good health and CMV-seronegative.

This clone came up a few times. The CDR3, as DNA: TGTGCCAGTAGTATGGCGCAGGGTGGTAATGAAAAACTGTTTTTT. Its protein product is CASSMAQGGNEKLFF. This chain uses TRBV19 with TRBJ1-4; D possibly corresponds to TRBD1 (5 bases). V lost 3 bases, J lost 4 bases, and 12 bases lay in between. CDR1 is LNHDA, CDR2 SQIVND, per germline (reference sequence). CDR3 length: 15 amino acids. The full variable domain, its missing parts supplied by reference TRBV19 and TRBJ1-4, is DGGITQSPKYLFRKEGQNVTLSCEQNLNHDAMYWYRQDPGQGLRLIYYSQIVNDFQKGDIAEGYSVSREKKESFPLTVTSAQKNPTAFYLCASSMAQGGNEKLFFGSGTQLSVL.

This chain uses TRBV28 with TRBJ1-6; 7 bases fit TRBD1. The CDR3 is made up of 14 amino acids. The germline gives CDR1 MDHEN, CDR2 SYDVKM. The J segment lost 9 bases and the V segment lost 6 bases, leaving 8 bases of the junction unmatched. The chain's CDR3 is CASSRTGVSSPLHF. CDR3 DNA: TGTGCCAGCAGCCGTACAGGGGTTAGTTCACCCCTCCACTTT. The whole variable domain, remainder taken from reference TRBV28 and TRBJ1-6, is DVKVTQSSRYLVKRTGEKVFLECVQDMDHENMFWYRQDPGLGLRLIYFSYDVKMKEKGDIPEGYSVSREKKERFSLILESASTNQTSMYLCASSRTGVSSPLHFGNGTRLTVT.

This chain links TRBV6-5 with TRBJ1-5; no definite D call. Looked up from germline, CDR1 is MNHEY and CDR2 is SVGAGI. With 2 bases removed from V and 5 bases from J, the gap between germline ends came to 7 bases. This CDR3 is 13 amino acids long. This CDR3 reads CASSYAVDQPQHF. CDR3 bases: TGTGCCAGCAGTTACGCGGTTGATCAGCCCCAGCATTTT.

The chain carries TRBV6-6 and TRBJ1-2, with D unresolved. CDR3 length: 15 residues. Germline values: CDR1 MNHNY, CDR2 SVGAGI (reference sequence). Trimming left V 7 bases short and J 0 bases short, with 15 bases between. The CDR3 region is CASKLPTGANYGYTF. CDR3 in DNA: TGTGCCAGCAAACTACCCACGGGAGCTAACTATGGCTACACCTTC.

V usage is TRBV5-5 and J usage is TRBJ1-4; a possible D gene is TRBD1 (6 bases). This CDR3 has 16 residues. In germline, CDR1 is SGHKS, CDR2 YYEKEE (reference sequence). Deletions cut 3 bases from V and 8 bases from J, with 20 bases between. CDR3 sequence (DNA): TGTGCCAGCAGCTCCCTAGCCGGGACAATTCGGGAAAAACTGTTTTTT. Amino acids: CASSSLAGTIREKLFF.